What follows is one T cell receptor beta chain and its context. This CDR3 comprises 17 residues. Per germline, CDR1 MGHRA and CDR2 YSYEKL. Trimming pared 2 bases from V and 0 bases from J, leaving 11 bases between. This sample was included in a study of blood T cell repertoires in COVID-19. The overall study: COVID-19 samples, acute and convalescent, were from the United States, Italy and Spain.

Generated by immunoSEQ multiplex PCR, the TCRdb table keeps only in-frame clones and is missing some. This table has 390,000 or so clones, around nine tenths appearing once. The TCR comes from a woman aged 45-60 years who had recovered from COVID-19. Sequencing was carried out using PBMCs or T cells enriched from blood (not recorded which). The chain employs TRBV4-1 and TRBJ1-6; no definite D call. This CDR3 is CASSQQKQSSYNSPLHF. The DNA of the CDR3 is TGCGCCAGCAGCCAACAGAAACAGAGCTCCTATAATTCACCCCTCCACTTT.